These 14 T cell receptor beta chains were all obtained from the same sample, sequenced in a study of blood T cells in healthy people across ages. The second PCR ran about 6 to 12 cycles with a sample-barcoded 5' primer and J-beta primers. Using its own MiXCR run on the 5' RACE reads, TCRdb lists one record per CDR3 protein. The sample has roughly 1 million distinct CDR3 sequences; under 30% are singletons. A further study also used this sample, focusing on T cells of mothers and their children.

The source material was blood. The receptors shown here come from a girl aged 2 to 10 in good health.

The rearrangement links TRBV2 to TRBJ2-7, with a weak D call TRBD1 (5 bases). Germline lookup yields CDR1 SNHLY and CDR2 FYNNEI. The CDR3 runs to 16 residues. This CDR3 is CALKRVPTAHSYEQYF. The DNA of the CDR3 is TGTGCTCTTAAAAGGGTCCCGACAGCCCACTCCTACGAGCAGTACTTC.

The gene calls are TRBV7-9 and TRBJ1-1, with unresolved D. V was pared by 5 bases and J by 0 bases, with 13 bases between. Germline lookup yields CDR1 SEHNR and CDR2 FQNEAQ (reference sequence). The CDR3 is 15 residues long. The CDR3 is CASSRTSNMNTEAFF. The DNA for the CDR3 is TGTGCCAGCAGCCGGACGTCAAACATGAACACTGAAGCTTTCTTT.

Concerning this clonotype: One end of the junction varies from germline; a read error may be responsible. The chain couples TRBV7-3 to TRBJ2-5, with 9 positions matching TRBD1. This CDR3 contains 13 residues. CDR1 SGHTA and CDR2 FQGTGA come from the germline V gene. In nucleotides, the CDR3 is TGTGCCAGCAGCTCCCGACAGGGGGTGGACGAGTTCTTC. As protein: CASSSRQGVDEFF.

This chain connects TRBV11-1 to TRBJ2-5; TRBD1 is a possible D gene (6 bases). The J call is uncertain, as TRBJ2-1 better fits the DNA end. The V gene's germline CDR1 is SGHAT and CDR2 FQDESV (reference sequence). The CDR3 spans 15 residues. This CDR3 is CASSDKTGLGNEQFF. The CDR3 DNA follows: TGTGCCAGCAGCGATAAAACAGGGCTGGGCAATGAGCAGTTCTTC.

There are many counts of this clonotype. The genes are TRBV25-1 and TRBJ2-1; D unresolved. The J call is in doubt because the DNA end fits TRBJ2-7 better. Germline loops: CDR1 MGHDK, CDR2 SYGVNS. The CDR3 runs to 11 residues. CDR3 nucleotides: TGTGCCAGCGGGAATTCCTACGAGCAGTACTTC. Protein sequence: CASGNSYEQYF.

This clonotype was counted between two and nine times. The chain carries TRBV2 and TRBJ2-6; perhaps TRBD2 as D (5 bases). Germline CDR1 SNHLY, CDR2 FYNNEI. The CDR3 contains 18 residues. Trimming took 8 bases from V and 0 from J, leaving 20 bases between them. The DNA for the CDR3 is TGTGCCAGCGACGGGGAGTGGGCGGAGAGCTCTGGGGCCAACGTCCTGACTTTC. It yields the protein CASDGEWAESSGANVLTF.

The V call is TRBV25-1, the J call TRBJ2-7; the match to TRBD1 covers 7 bases. Trimming cost V 6 bases and J 3 bases; bases outside gene matches: 5. In germline, CDR1 is MGHDK, CDR2 SYGVNS. This CDR3 is built from 13 residues. CDR3 nucleotides: TGTGCCAGCAGAGGGACAGTCCGCTACGAGCAGTACTTC. Translated: CASRGTVRYEQYF.

The chain couples TRBV6-1 to TRBJ1-5, with D uncertain. Trimming shortened V by 8 bases and J by 5 bases, and 13 bases separated the two germline ends. Germline CDR1 MNHNS, CDR2 SASEGT. The CDR3 has 13 residues. CDR3 nucleotide sequence: TGTGCCAGCCAAGAGGCGGTAGATCAGCCCCAGCATTTT. Protein: CASQEAVDQPQHF.

The V and J genes are TRBV6-5 and TRBJ2-7; D is possibly TRBD2 (5 bases). Germline lookup yields CDR1 MNHEY and CDR2 SVGAGI. This CDR3 has 15 residues. The ends were cut back, 6 bases at V and 5 bases at J, with 20 bases in the middle. The CDR3 DNA reads as TGTGCCAGCAGCCGGGGTAGTAGAGGGCTCCACGAGCAGTACTTC. This translates into CASSRGSRGLHEQYF.

This clonotype has more than one count but fewer than ten. The chain uses TRBV5-1 and TRBJ2-2; D is unclear. Germline CDR1 is SGHRS and CDR2 is YFSETQ. The CDR3 has 13 residues. V was clipped by 6 bases and J by 9 bases, with 15 bases between them. The CDR3 sequence: CASTLPGVRELFF. The CDR3, as DNA: TGCGCCAGCACCCTACCTGGGGTCCGGGAGCTGTTTTTT.

The chain couples TRBV12-3 or TRBV12-4 to TRBJ2-1; 10 bases fit TRBD2. The CDR3 contains 15 residues. V lost 5 bases and J lost 3; bases outside the gene matches: 4. CDR3 region: CASSMRTSGYNEQFF. In DNA form, the CDR3 reads TGTGCCAGCAGTATGCGGACTAGCGGCTACAATGAGCAGTTCTTC.

The chain employs TRBV28 and TRBJ2-2, with D unclear. The V and J ends lost 4 bases and 1 base respectively, with 10 bases between them. Germline V lookup: CDR1 MDHEN, CDR2 SYDVKM. CDR3 length: 15 residues. CDR3 in amino acids: CASSSPFLNTGELFF. The CDR3 coding sequence is TGTGCCAGCAGTTCCCCCTTCCTGAACACCGGGGAGCTGTTTTTT.

The chain links TRBV12-5 to TRBJ1-1; tentatively, D is TRBD1 (6 bases). CDR1 is LGHNT and CDR2 is FRNRAP in the germline V gene. The length of the CDR3 is 18 residues. With 3 bases removed from V and 1 base from J, the gap between germline ends came to 21 bases. Written as DNA, the CDR3 is TGTGCTAGTGGTTTCCAAACGGGGGGCAGATCGGAGAACACTGAAGCTTTCTTT. Protein sequence: CASGFQTGGRSENTEAFF. Drawing the rest from reference TRBV12-5 and TRBJ1-1, the complete variable domain is DARVTQTPRHKVTEMGQEVTMRCQPILGHNTVFWYRQTMMQGLELLAYFRNRAPLDDSGMPKDRFSAEMPDATLATLKIQPSEPRDSAVYFCASGFQTGGRSENTEAFFGQGTRLTVV.

The chain has TRBV6-6 and TRBJ2-2; tentatively, D is TRBD1 (6 bases). Deletions cut 6 bases from V and 5 bases from J, with 16 bases between. The CDR3 totals 15 residues. Looked up from germline, CDR1 is MNHNY and CDR2 is SVGAGI (reference sequence). Written as DNA, the CDR3 is TGTGCCAGCAGGCAGATCAGGGGTTGGACCGGGGAGCTGTTTTTT. Amino acid sequence: CASRQIRGWTGELFF.